This T cell receptor (beta chain) was documented in a study of blood T cell repertoires in COVID-19. At the level of the study: Italy, Spain and the United States were the sources of the convalescent and acute COVID-19 samples.

In Seattle, patients joined the study during active infection and were tracked longitudinally. Authors' analysis steps: Using reference gene primer amplification, nucleated cell counts were estimated. This table comes from immunoSEQ multiplex PCR, and its TCRdb copy is limited to in-frame clones, with some not included. V and J calls and clone size are those listed in that table; D and trimming were worked out from the DNA. This table holds 130,000 to 150,000 clones, approximately 85% found once. This receptor was identified in a woman aged 55-70 years with COVID-19, enrolled during active disease. The specimen sequenced was peripheral blood.

CDR3 in amino acids: CASSPTVGANVLTF. The CDR3 DNA reads as TGCGCCAGCAGCCCAACTGTTGGGGCCAACGTCCTGACTTTC. J is TRBJ2-6 and V is TRBV5-1; no clear D gene. V lost 4 bases and J 3 bases, leaving 8 bases between the germline ends. Germline CDR1 is SGHRS and CDR2 is YFSETQ. This CDR3 has 14 amino acids.